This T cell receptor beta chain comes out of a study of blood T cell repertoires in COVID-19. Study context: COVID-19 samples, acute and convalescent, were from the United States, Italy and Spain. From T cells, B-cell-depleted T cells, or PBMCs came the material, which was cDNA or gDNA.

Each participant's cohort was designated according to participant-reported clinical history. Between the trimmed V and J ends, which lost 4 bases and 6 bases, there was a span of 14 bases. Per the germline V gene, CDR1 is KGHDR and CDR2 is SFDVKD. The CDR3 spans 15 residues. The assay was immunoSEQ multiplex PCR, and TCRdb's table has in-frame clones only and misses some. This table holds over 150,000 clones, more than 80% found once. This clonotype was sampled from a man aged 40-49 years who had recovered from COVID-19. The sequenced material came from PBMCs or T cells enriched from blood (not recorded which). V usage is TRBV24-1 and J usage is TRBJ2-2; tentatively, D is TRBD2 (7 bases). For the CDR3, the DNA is TGTGCCACCAGTGACGGTTTAGGGGGGGCCGGGGAGCTGTTTTTT. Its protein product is CATSDGLGGAGELFF.